Following are 20 T cell receptor beta chains from one sample sequenced in a study of spatial heterogeneity in lung cancer. The time point was: sample taken at primary tumor resection. TCRdb passed the 5' RACE reads through MiXCR, listing each CDR3 protein once. The table shows around 45,000 distinct CDR3 sequences, with around 13% occurring only once. Sequences were derived from PBMCs, sampled at surgery. All receptors derive from a male donor with early-stage non-small cell lung cancer.

This clonotype turned up a few times. J is TRBJ1-1 and V is TRBV12-3 or TRBV12-4, with D perhaps TRBD1 (6 bases). The V end lost 6 bases, the J end lost 0 bases, and 14 bases lay between the germline ends. The CDR3 length is 15 residues. The CDR3 coding sequence is TGTGCCAGCAGCCAGGCCGGGGGCATGAACACTGAAGCTTTCTTT. Its translation: CASSQAGGMNTEAFF.

This clonotype appeared many times. The chain has TRBV24-1 and TRBJ2-7; 8 bases map to TRBD1. The CDR3 sequence is 13 residues long. V lost 7 bases and J lost 3; bases outside the gene matches: 4. Germline V gene sequence: CDR1 KGHDR, CDR2 SFDVKD. The CDR3, as DNA: TGTGCCACCAGCGACACAGGGGGCTACGAGCAGTACTTC. Residues: CATSDTGGYEQYF.

This clonotype was seen many times. This rearrangement joins TRBV15 to TRBJ2-3, with TRBD1 matching 7 bases. This CDR3 spans 16 amino acids. CDR1 and CDR2 (germline): LNHNV, YYDKDF (reference sequence). Trimming cost V 0 bases and J 3 bases; bases outside gene matches: 6. The CDR3 is CATSREGRQGTDTQYF. In DNA, the CDR3 is TGTGCCACCAGCAGAGAAGGTCGACAGGGAACAGATACGCAGTATTTT.

This clonotype has a count of ten or more. The rearrangement joins TRBV19 to TRBJ2-1; 7 bases fit TRBD2. From germline, CDR1 is LNHDA and CDR2 SQIVND (reference sequence). V lost 7 bases to trimming and J lost 8 bases; unmatched junction nucleotides: 11. This CDR3 is built from 14 residues. CDR3 protein: CASNALAAPDEQFF. CDR3 bases: TGTGCCAGTAACGCCCTAGCGGCCCCCGATGAGCAGTTCTTC.

The V and J genes are TRBV19 and TRBJ2-3; the D is unclear. The germline V and J ends were trimmed by 3 bases and 7 bases, with 11 bases remaining between them. The CDR3 is made up of 13 amino acids. Germline-derived CDR1 and CDR2 are LNHDA and SQIVND (reference sequence). The chain's CDR3 is CASSIRSAYTQYF. DNA of the CDR3: TGTGCCAGTAGTATTCGGAGCGCTTATACGCAGTATTTT.

V usage is TRBV7-8 and J usage is TRBJ2-1; TRBD2 matches 9 bases. The CDR3 contains 16 residues. In germline, CDR1 is SGHVS, CDR2 FQNEAQ. The ends lost 1 base at V and 4 bases at J; junction bases unmatched: 5. CDR3 residues: CASSLDSLAGYNEQFF. The DNA for the CDR3 is TGTGCCAGCAGCTTAGATAGCCTAGCGGGGTACAATGAGCAGTTCTTC.

This clonotype has a count of ten or more. The CDR3 DNA reads TGCAGTGCTAGAGTCCCCCCAGGGACGGTGAATTCACCCCTCCACTTT. As protein: CSARVPPGTVNSPLHF. This chain links TRBV20-1 with TRBJ1-6; D may be TRBD1 (5 bases). Germline V gives CDR1 DFQATT, CDR2 SNEGSKA (reference sequence). With 1 base removed from V and 7 bases from J, the gap between germline ends came to 17 bases. The length of the CDR3 is 16 residues.

The chain combines TRBV7-2 with TRBJ2-7, with 9 positions matching TRBD1. Germline assignment: CDR1 SGHTA and CDR2 FQGNSA. After removal of 1 base from V and 4 bases from J, the junction contained 5 bases not matched to a gene. This CDR3 contains 15 residues. CDR3 loop: CASSLDRTGVYEQYF. The CDR3 DNA follows: TGTGCCAGCAGCTTAGATAGGACAGGGGTGTACGAGCAGTACTTC.

The chain links TRBV20-1 to TRBJ2-7; the D gene could be TRBD1 or TRBD2 (5 bases each). Trimming pared 7 bases from V and 0 bases from J, leaving 13 bases between. There are 13 residues in the CDR3. Germline V lookup: CDR1 DFQATT, CDR2 SNEGSKA (reference sequence). CDR3 sequence reads: CSVPGRSSYEQYF. CDR3 sequence (DNA): TGCAGTGTCCCGGGACGGAGCTCCTACGAGCAGTACTTC.

The chain has TRBV20-1 and TRBJ2-1; tentatively, D is TRBD1 or TRBD2 (5 bases each). The germline gives CDR1 DFQATT, CDR2 SNEGSKA (reference sequence). The CDR3 sequence is 14 residues long. The germline V and J ends were trimmed by 5 bases and 3 bases, with 14 bases remaining between them. The CDR3 region has the DNA TGCAGTGCTGGGCCGGGACCCCACTACAATGAGCAGTTCTTC. It is translated as CSAGPGPHYNEQFF.

This clonotype was recorded many times. The J gene is TRBJ2-3, the V gene TRBV24-1; 9 bases are shared with TRBD2. V gave up 4 bases and J gave up 6 bases; unmatched junction bases: 10. CDR3 length: 16 amino acids. Germline lookup yields CDR1 KGHDR and CDR2 SFDVKD. The CDR3 reads CATSDPYSGSSDTQYF. DNA for the CDR3: TGTGCCACCAGTGACCCTTATAGCGGGAGCAGCGATACGCAGTATTTT.

This clonotype has only a few counts. V and J are TRBV18 and TRBJ1-5, with unresolved D. Germline assignment: CDR1 KGHSH and CDR2 LQKENI. V shed 2 bases and J shed 1 base, with 9 bases lying between them. This CDR3 is built from 15 residues. CDR3 bases: TGTGCCAGCTCACCAGTCCGCCGGAGCAATCAGCCCCAGCATTTT. Residues: CASSPVRRSNQPQHF.

The V call is TRBV10-3, the J call TRBJ2-7, with TRBD1 matching over 8 bases. V dropped 0 bases and J dropped 3; count of bases not matched to a gene: 4. From germline, CDR1 is ENHRY and CDR2 SYGVKD. This CDR3 has 15 amino acids. The DNA for the CDR3 is TGTGCCATCAGTGAGTCTGGACAGGGTGTCTACGAGCAGTACTTC. Protein sequence: CAISESGQGVYEQYF.

Many counts were recorded for this clonotype. V is TRBV29-1 and J is TRBJ1-6; D is ambiguous. This CDR3 is 14 amino acids long. With 4 bases removed from V and 5 bases from J, the gap between germline ends came to 12 bases. The germline V gene has CDR1 SQVTM and CDR2 ANQGSEA. This CDR3 is CSVALGTNNSPLHF. CDR3 coding DNA: TGCAGCGTTGCTTTAGGCACGAATAATTCACCCCTCCACTTT.

V gene TRBV12-3 or TRBV12-4 combines with J gene TRBJ2-7, with TRBD1 matching 8 bases. The ends lost 6 bases at V and 2 bases at J; junction bases unmatched: 3. The CDR3 totals 13 residues. The CDR3 bases are TGTGCCAGCAGAGGACAGGGAACCTACGAGCAGTACTTC. It yields the protein CASRGQGTYEQYF.

The CDR3 nucleotides are TGTGCCAGCAGAGTGGCTAGCGGGAGTAGGGATACGCAGTATTTT. Encoded protein: CASRVASGSRDTQYF. The genes are TRBV7-2 and TRBJ2-3; 10 positions agree with TRBD2. This CDR3 spans 15 amino acids. CDR1 SGHTA and CDR2 FQGNSA come from the germline V gene. V gave up 6 bases and J gave up 6 bases; unmatched junction bases: 9.

This clonotype was seen a few times. V usage is TRBV3-1 and J usage is TRBJ2-3, with a weak D call TRBD2 (6 bases). Trimming removed 5 bases at V and 5 bases at J, with 8 bases between. Looked up from germline, CDR1 is LGHDT and CDR2 is YNNKEL (reference sequence). CDR3 size: 12 residues. CDR3 DNA sequence: TGTGCCAGCAGCTACGGGGGAGATACGCAGTATTTT. Translation: CASSYGGDTQYF.

The chain joins TRBV5-1 to TRBJ2-1; 11 bases match TRBD2. CDR3 length: 15 residues. The V gene end was trimmed by 3 bases and the J gene end by 5 bases; junction bases not matched to a gene: 4. Per germline, CDR1 SGHRS and CDR2 YFSETQ. The CDR3 DNA sequence: TGCGCCAGCAGCTCGCTAGCGGGGGGAGACAATGAGCAGTTCTTC. Amino acid sequence: CASSSLAGGDNEQFF.

V gene TRBV5-5 combines with J gene TRBJ2-1; D possibly corresponds to TRBD2 (6 bases). V was cut by 3 bases and J by 8 bases, with 9 bases left in between. This CDR3 has 12 amino acids. Germline CDR1 and CDR2: SGHKS and YYEKEE (reference sequence). DNA of the CDR3: TGTGCCAGCAGCTGGACGGGGGATGAGCAGTTCTTC. The encoded protein is CASSWTGDEQFF.

The chain has TRBV7-9 and TRBJ1-1; TRBD1 matches at 7 bases. Trimming cost V 3 bases and J 4 bases; bases outside gene matches: 5. CDR1 SEHNR and CDR2 FQNEAQ come from the germline V gene (reference sequence). This CDR3 comprises 14 residues. CDR3 in DNA: TGTGCCAGCAGCTTTAGGGACAGTGCCACTGAAGCTTTCTTT. Its protein product is CASSFRDSATEAFF.